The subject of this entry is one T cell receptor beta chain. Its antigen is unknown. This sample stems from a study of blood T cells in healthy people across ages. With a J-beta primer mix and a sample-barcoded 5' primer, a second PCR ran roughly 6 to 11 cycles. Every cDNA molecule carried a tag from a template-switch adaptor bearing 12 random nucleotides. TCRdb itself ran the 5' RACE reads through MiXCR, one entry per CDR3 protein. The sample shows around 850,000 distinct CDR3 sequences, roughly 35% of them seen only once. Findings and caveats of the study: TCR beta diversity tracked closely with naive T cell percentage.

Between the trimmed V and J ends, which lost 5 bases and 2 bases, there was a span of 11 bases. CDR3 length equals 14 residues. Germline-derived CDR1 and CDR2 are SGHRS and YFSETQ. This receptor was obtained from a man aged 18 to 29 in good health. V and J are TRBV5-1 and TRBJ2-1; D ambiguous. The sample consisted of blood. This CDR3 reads CASRADAPYNEQFF. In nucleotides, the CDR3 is TGCGCCAGCAGGGCGGACGCCCCCTACAATGAGCAGTTCTTC. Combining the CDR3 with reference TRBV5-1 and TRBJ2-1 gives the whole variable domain KAGVTQTPRYLIKTRGQQVTLSCSPISGHRSVSWYQQTPGQGLQFLFEYFSETQRNKGNFPGRFSGRQFSNSRSEMNVSTLELGDSALYLCASRADAPYNEQFFGPGTRLTVL.